The clone carrying this TCR beta chain was found many times. Antigen specificity is unknown. This sample was included in a study of T cells in Graves' hyperthyroidism and ophthalmopathy. The germline CDR1 and CDR2 sequences are SQVTM and ANQGSEA. J gave up 5 bases and V 3 bases, and 10 bases lay outside the gene matches. The CDR3 is made up of 16 amino acids. There were TCR beta CDR3 regions amplified from RNA transcripts. The study used the HTBI primer set for a first-round RT-PCR of the TCR CDR3. Each CDR3 protein gets one entry after TCRdb re-called the multiplex PCR reads with MiXCR. The repertoire holds approximately 640,000 distinct CDR3 sequences, with around 15% as singletons. General observations from the study: Model predictions of ophthalmopathy came a median approximately seven months before onset.

The sequence derives from a woman in her 30s with Graves' hyperthyroidism. Sequenced sample: blood. The chain employs TRBV29-1 and TRBJ2-7; 13 bases are shared with TRBD2. The CDR3 reads CSVDTSGTSGTHEQYF. In DNA, the CDR3 is TGCAGCGTTGATACATCCGGGACTAGCGGGACCCACGAGCAGTACTTC.